This TCR beta chain was captured in a study of ipilimumab plus nivolumab after autologous stem cell transplantation. CDR3 length: 18 amino acids. Germline assignment: CDR1 SGDLS and CDR2 YYNGEE. Libraries were prepared by immunoSEQ multiplex PCR; TCRdb keeps only in-frame clonotypes and omits some of them. The sample has about 84,000 clones, 83% seen once. The source was PBMCs, collected in a trial of ipilimumab plus nivolumab as post-transplant consolidation. The chain is built from TRBV9 and TRBJ2-5, with TRBD2 identical over 12 bases. The DNA end is more similar to TRBJ2-7, so the J call may be wrong. The TCR comes from a male donor with diffuse large B-cell lymphoma. The DNA of the CDR3 is TGTGCCAGCAGCGTAGACCCTAGGCCCGGACTAGCGGGGTACGAGCAGTACTTC. It yields the protein CASSVDPRPGLAGYEQYF.